This T cell receptor (beta chain) was documented in a study of T cell responses to AZD1222 COVID-19 vaccine. Study-wide findings and caveats: Repertoire samples came only from after the peak T cell response.

Regarding this clone: No antigen is known for it.

Sequencing was performed with immunoSEQ multiplex PCR; in TCRdb, only in-frame clones are kept and a portion is missing. Here the sample spans approximately 60,000 clones, around 87% being singletons. V gave up 5 bases and J gave up 0 bases, with 5 bases separating them. Germline values: CDR1 LNHDA, CDR2 SQIVND (reference sequence). This CDR3 region has 13 residues. The chain has TRBV19 and TRBJ2-1; no firm D call. The receptor was isolated from an adult in good health. The starting material was peripheral blood, obtained on day 0 of AZD1222 vaccination. The CDR3 region is CASSYSSYNEQFF. CDR3 bases: TGTGCCAGTAGTTATAGCTCCTACAATGAGCAGTTCTTC.